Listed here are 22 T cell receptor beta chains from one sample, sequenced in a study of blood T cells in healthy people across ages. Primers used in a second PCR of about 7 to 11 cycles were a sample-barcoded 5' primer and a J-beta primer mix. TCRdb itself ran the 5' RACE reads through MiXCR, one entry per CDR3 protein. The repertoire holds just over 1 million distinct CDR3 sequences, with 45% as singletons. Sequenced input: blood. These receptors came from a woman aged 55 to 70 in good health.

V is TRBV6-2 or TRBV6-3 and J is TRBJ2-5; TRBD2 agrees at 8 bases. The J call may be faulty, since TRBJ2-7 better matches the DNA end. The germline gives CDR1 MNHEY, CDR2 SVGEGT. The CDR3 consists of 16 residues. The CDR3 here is CASSYSRSQREIEQYF. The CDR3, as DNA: TGTGCCAGCAGTTACTCGAGGAGCCAGCGGGAGATCGAGCAGTACTTC.

CDR3 sequence reads: CASSLSAGYQPQHF. In DNA, the CDR3 is TGTGCCAGCAGTTTATCGGCCGGATATCAGCCCCAGCATTTT. V is TRBV27 and J is TRBJ1-5; D is undetermined. In germline, CDR1 is MNHEY, CDR2 SMNVEV (reference sequence). Trimming took 0 bases from V and 5 from J, leaving 8 bases between them. The CDR3 extends over 14 amino acids.

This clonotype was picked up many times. The CDR3 region is CASSQVRGNEQYF. In nucleotides, the CDR3 is TGTGCCAGCAGCCAAGTGCGGGGTAACGAGCAGTACTTC. The chain uses TRBV4-2 and TRBJ2-7; possible D gene TRBD2, 6 bases. This CDR3 is built from 13 residues. Germline values: CDR1 LGHNA, CDR2 YNFKEQ. The germline V and J ends were trimmed by 1 base and 5 bases, with 9 bases remaining between them.

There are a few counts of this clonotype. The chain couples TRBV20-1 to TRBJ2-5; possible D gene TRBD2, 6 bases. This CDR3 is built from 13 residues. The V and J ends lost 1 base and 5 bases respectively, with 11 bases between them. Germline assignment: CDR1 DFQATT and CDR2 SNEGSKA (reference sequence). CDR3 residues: CSARATRRETQYF. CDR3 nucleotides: TGCAGTGCTAGAGCGACTAGGCGGGAGACCCAGTACTTC.

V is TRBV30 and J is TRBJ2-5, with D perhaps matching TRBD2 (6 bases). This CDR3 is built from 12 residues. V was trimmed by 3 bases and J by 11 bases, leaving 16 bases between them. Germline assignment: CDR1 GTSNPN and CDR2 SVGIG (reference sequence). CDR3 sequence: CAWRASGDRQYF. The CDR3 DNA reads TGTGCCTGGAGGGCCTCGGGGGATCGGCAGTACTTC.

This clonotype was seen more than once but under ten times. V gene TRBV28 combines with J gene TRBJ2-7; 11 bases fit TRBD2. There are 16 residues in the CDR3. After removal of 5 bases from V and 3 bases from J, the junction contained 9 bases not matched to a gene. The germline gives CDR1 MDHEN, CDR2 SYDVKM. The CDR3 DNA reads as TGTGCCAGCAGTCCAGGGACTAGCGGACTTATCTACGAGCAGTACTTC. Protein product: CASSPGTSGLIYEQYF.

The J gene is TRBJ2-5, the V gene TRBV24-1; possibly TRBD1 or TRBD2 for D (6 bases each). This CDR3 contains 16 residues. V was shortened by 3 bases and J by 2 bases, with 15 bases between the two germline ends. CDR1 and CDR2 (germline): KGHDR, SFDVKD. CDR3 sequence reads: CATSDGRGPGQETQYF. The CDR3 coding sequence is TGTGCCACCAGTGATGGTCGGGGGCCGGGGCAAGAGACCCAGTACTTC.

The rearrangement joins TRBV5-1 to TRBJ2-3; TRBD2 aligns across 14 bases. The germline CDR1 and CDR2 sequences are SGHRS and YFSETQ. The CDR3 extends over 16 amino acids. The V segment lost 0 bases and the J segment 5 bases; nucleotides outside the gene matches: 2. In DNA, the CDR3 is TGCGCCAGCAGCTTGGCCGGACTAGCGGGAGGAGATACGCAGTATTTT. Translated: CASSLAGLAGGDTQYF.

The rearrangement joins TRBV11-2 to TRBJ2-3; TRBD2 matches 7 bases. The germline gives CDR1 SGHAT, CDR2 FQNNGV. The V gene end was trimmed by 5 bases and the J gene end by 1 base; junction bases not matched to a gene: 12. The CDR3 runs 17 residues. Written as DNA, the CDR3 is TGTGCCAGCAGCCCCTCAATGGTGGGAGGGGGCACAGATACGCAGTATTTT. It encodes CASSPSMVGGGTDTQYF.

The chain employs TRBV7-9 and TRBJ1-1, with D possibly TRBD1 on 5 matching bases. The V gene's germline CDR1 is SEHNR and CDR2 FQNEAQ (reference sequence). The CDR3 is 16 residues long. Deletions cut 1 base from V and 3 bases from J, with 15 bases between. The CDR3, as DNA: TGTGCCAGCAGCTTAGTAGGGCGGGAAGGGGACACTGAAGCTTTCTTT. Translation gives CASSLVGREGDTEAFF. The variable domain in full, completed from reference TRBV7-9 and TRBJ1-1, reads DTGVSQNPRHKITKRGQNVTFRCDPISEHNRLYWYRQTLGQGPEFLTYFQNEAQLEKSRLLSDRFSAERPKGSFSTLEIQRTEQGDSAMYLCASSLVGREGDTEAFFGQGTRLTVV.

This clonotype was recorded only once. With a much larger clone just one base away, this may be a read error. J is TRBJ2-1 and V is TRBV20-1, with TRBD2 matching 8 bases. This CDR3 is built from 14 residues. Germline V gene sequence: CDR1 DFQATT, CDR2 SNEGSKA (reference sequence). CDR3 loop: CSARVSGMRGERFF. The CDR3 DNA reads TGCAGTGCTAGAGTTAGCGGGATGAGAGGGGAGCGGTTCTTC.

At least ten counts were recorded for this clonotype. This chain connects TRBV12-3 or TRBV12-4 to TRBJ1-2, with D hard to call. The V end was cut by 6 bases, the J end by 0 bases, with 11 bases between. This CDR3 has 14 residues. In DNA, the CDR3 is TGTGCCAGCAGCCCGATCGGCGCTAACTATGGCTACACCTTC. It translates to CASSPIGANYGYTF.

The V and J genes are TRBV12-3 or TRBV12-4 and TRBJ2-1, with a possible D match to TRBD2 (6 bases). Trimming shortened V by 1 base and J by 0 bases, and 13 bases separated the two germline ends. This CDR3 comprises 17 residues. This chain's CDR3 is CASSLDSGRSSYNEQFF. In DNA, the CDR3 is TGTGCCAGCAGTTTAGATTCAGGGAGGAGCTCCTACAATGAGCAGTTCTTC.

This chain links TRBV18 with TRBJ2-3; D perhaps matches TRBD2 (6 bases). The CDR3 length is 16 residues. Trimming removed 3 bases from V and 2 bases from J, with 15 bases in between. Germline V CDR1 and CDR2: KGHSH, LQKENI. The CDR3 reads CASSPSAGTNTDTQYF. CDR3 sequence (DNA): TGTGCCAGCTCACCCTCGGCGGGAACGAACACAGATACGCAGTATTTT.

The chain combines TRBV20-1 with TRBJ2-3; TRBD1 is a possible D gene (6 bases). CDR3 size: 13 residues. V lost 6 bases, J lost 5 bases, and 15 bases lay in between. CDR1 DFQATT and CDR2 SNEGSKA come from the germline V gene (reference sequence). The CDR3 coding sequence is TGCAGTGCCGCACAGGGAATGGGAGATACGCAGTATTTT. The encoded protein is CSAAQGMGDTQYF.

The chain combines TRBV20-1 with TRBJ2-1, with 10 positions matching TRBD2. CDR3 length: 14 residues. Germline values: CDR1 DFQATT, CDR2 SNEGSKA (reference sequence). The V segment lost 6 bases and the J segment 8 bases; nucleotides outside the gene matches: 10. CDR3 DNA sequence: TGCAGTGCCTACCCCACTAGCGGGACCGATGAGCAGTTCTTC. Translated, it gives CSAYPTSGTDEQFF.

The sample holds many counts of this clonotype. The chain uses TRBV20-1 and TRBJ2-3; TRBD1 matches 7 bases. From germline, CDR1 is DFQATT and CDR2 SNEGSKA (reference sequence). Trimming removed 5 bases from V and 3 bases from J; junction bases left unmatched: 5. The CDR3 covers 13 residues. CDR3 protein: CSAPDRVTDTQYF. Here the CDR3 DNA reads TGCAGTGCTCCCGACAGGGTTACAGATACGCAGTATTTT.

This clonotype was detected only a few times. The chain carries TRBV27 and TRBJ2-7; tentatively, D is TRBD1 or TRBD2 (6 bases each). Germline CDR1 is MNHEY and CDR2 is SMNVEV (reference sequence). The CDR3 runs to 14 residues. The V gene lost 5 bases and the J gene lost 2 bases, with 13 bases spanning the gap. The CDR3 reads CASSREGGPYEQYF. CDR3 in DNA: TGTGCCAGCAGTCGAGAGGGGGGTCCCTACGAGCAGTACTTC.

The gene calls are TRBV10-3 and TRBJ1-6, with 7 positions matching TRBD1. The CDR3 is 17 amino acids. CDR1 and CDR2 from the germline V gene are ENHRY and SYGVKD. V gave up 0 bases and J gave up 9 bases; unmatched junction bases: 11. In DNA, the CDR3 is TGTGCCATCAGTGAGTCTGAAGAGGACAGGACCGTTTCACCCCTCCACTTT. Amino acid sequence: CAISESEEDRTVSPLHF.

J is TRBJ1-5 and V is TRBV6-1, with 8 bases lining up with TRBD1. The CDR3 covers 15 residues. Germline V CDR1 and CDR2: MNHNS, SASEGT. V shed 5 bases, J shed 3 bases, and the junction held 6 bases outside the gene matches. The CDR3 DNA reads TGTGCCAGCAGTAACTACAGGGGGGCCAATCAGCCCCAGCATTTT. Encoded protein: CASSNYRGANQPQHF.

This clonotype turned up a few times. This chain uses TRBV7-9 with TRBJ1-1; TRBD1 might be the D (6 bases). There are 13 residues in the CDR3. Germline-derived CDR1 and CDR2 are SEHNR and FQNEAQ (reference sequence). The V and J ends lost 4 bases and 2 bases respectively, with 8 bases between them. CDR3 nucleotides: TGTGCCAGCAGCTGGGGGACAAACACTGAAGCTTTCTTT. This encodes CASSWGTNTEAFF.

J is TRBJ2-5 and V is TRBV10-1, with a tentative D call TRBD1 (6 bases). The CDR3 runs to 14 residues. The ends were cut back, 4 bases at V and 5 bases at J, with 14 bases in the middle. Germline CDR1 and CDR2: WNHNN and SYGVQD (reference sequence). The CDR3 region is CASSAGPRGETQYF. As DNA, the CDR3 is TGCGCCAGCAGTGCGGGGCCAAGGGGGGAGACCCAGTACTTC.